These 7 T cell receptor beta chains came from one sample sequenced in a study of a mutant IDH1 vaccine in newly diagnosed glioma. The antigens of these receptors remain unknown. The sample's time point: week 35, safety follow-up. The investigators gave 300 ug of mutant IDH1 20-mer peptide in each vaccine dose, together with topical imiquimod. Only in-frame clones appear in the TCRdb table, and some are missing; sequencing was by immunoSEQ multiplex PCR. The table includes some 48,000 clones, 75% to 85% detected once. Material: PBMCs, obtained from a glioma patient whose treatment included an IDH1 peptide vaccine. These receptors all come from a man aged 35 to 55 with glioma.

The CDR3 loop is CASSQDRTGGGYNEQFF. The CDR3 coding sequence is TGTGCCAGCAGCCAAGATCGAACGGGAGGGGGGTACAATGAGCAGTTCTTC. This chain links TRBV4-2 with TRBJ2-1; 8 nucleotides agree with TRBD2. Trimming removed 0 bases from V and 4 bases from J; junction bases left unmatched: 8. Germline V gives CDR1 LGHNA, CDR2 YNFKEQ. The CDR3 loop spans 17 amino acids.

The chain joins TRBV19 to TRBJ1-2; perhaps TRBD1 as D (5 bases). Germline V gives CDR1 LNHDA, CDR2 SQIVND (reference sequence). The CDR3 sequence is 13 residues long. V was pared by 2 bases and J by 4 bases, with 8 bases between. Here the CDR3 reads CASSIRQLYGYTF. The CDR3 DNA reads as TGTGCCAGTAGTATAAGACAGCTCTATGGCTACACCTTC.

The count of this clone is one. The chain links TRBV11-2 to TRBJ1-5; TRBD1 matches 8 bases. Trimming took 2 bases from V and 7 from J; bases not matched to a gene: 4. Germline CDR1 reads SGHAT; CDR2 reads FQNNGV. The CDR3 contains 14 residues. CDR3 bases: TGTGCCAGCAGCTTAAGGGCAGGGGGCCAGCCCCAGCATTTT. Encoded protein: CASSLRAGGQPQHF.

This clone was detected a few times. V is TRBV7-9 and J is TRBJ2-3; D ambiguous. The germline V gene has CDR1 SEHNR and CDR2 FQNEAQ (reference sequence). V was trimmed by 5 bases and J by 6 bases, leaving 15 bases between them. The CDR3 consists of 14 residues. The CDR3 reads CASSPPVSADTQYF. As DNA, the CDR3 is TGTGCCAGCAGCCCTCCCGTGTCGGCGGATACGCAGTATTTT.

The chain recombines TRBV25-1 with TRBJ2-7, with 8 positions matching TRBD1. V shed 0 bases, J shed 3 bases, and the junction held 10 bases outside the gene matches. Germline values: CDR1 MGHDK, CDR2 SYGVNS. The CDR3 runs 17 residues. The CDR3 region has the DNA TGTGCCAGCAGTGAATACGCCCGGGACAGGCAGATCTACGAGCAGTACTTC. Translating gives CASSEYARDRQIYEQYF.

This rearrangement joins TRBV11-3 to TRBJ2-2; 8 bases align to TRBD1. The CDR3 is made up of 15 amino acids. The J segment lost 5 bases and the V segment lost 2 bases, leaving 4 bases of the junction unmatched. CDR1 and CDR2 (germline): SGHNT, YENEEA. CDR3 sequence: CASSLSGGQTGELFF. The CDR3, as DNA: TGTGCCAGCAGCTTATCAGGGGGCCAGACCGGGGAGCTGTTTTTT.

This chain joins TRBV6-5 and TRBJ2-7; TRBD2 matches 7 bases. Unmatched junction bases numbered 11, after V lost 6 bases and J lost 6 bases. Germline lookup yields CDR1 MNHEY and CDR2 SVGAGI. The CDR3 runs 14 residues. Here the CDR3 reads CASRSGLPGGEQYF. In DNA form, the CDR3 reads TGTGCCAGCAGATCGGGCCTACCGGGAGGCGAGCAGTACTTC.